This record concerns one TCR beta chain sequence. The antigen remains unidentified. The CDR3 runs to 16 residues. J lost 0 bases, V lost 2 bases, and 6 bases had no gene match. CDR1 is KGHSH, CDR2 LQKENI, per germline. Sequencing was performed with immunoSEQ multiplex PCR; in TCRdb, only in-frame clones are kept and a portion is missing. Of tens of thousands of clones listed, roughly 73% are singletons. This entry is derived from a study of OX40 agonist ivuxolimab in advanced cancers. Findings and caveats of the study: CD8+ T cells averaged more expanded clones than CD4+.

The chain is built from TRBV18 and TRBJ1-1, with TRBD1 identical over 7 bases. This TCR was sampled from an adult with an advanced solid tumor such as melanoma, head and neck, liver or kidney cancer. Material: CD4+ or CD8+ T cells sorted from blood, obtained in a trial of the OX40 agonist ivuxolimab. CDR3 amino acids: CASSPIRRGLNTEAFF. The CDR3 nucleotides read TGTGCCAGCTCACCAATTAGAAGGGGGCTGAACACTGAAGCTTTCTTT.